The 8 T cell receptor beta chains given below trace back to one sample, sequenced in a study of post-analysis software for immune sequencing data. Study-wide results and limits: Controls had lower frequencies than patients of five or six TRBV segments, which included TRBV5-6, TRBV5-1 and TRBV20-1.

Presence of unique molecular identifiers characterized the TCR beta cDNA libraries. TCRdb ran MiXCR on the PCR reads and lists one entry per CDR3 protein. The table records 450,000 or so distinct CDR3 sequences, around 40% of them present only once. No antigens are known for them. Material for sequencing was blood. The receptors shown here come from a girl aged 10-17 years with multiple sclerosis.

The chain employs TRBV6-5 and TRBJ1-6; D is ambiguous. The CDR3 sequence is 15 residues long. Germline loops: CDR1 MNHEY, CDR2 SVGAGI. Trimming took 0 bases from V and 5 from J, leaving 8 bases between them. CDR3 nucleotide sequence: TGTGCCAGCAGTTACTCGACGCAGGATAATTCACCCCTCCACTTT. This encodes CASSYSTQDNSPLHF.

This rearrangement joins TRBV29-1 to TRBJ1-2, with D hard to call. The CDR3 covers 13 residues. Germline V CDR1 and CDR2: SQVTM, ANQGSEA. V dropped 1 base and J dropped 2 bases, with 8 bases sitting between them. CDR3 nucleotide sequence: TGCAGCGTTGAAGTCGGACGGAACTATGGCTACACCTTC. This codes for CSVEVGRNYGYTF.

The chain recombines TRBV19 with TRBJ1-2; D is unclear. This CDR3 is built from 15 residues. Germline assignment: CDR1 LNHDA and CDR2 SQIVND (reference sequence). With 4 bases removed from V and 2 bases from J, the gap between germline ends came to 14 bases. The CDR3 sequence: CASSTTGDTNYGYTF. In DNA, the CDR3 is TGTGCCAGTAGTACTACGGGAGACACCAACTATGGCTACACCTTC.

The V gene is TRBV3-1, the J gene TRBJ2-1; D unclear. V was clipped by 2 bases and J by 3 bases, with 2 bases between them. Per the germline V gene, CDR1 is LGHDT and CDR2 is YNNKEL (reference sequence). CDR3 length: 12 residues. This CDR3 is CASSQLYNEQFF. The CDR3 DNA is TGTGCCAGCAGCCAACTCTACAATGAGCAGTTCTTC.

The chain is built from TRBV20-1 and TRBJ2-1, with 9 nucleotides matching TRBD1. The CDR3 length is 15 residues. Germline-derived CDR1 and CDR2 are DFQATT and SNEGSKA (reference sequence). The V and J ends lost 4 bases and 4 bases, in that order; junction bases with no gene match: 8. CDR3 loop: CSATGQGLTYNEQFF. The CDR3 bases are TGCAGTGCTACCGGACAGGGGCTAACTTACAATGAGCAGTTCTTC.

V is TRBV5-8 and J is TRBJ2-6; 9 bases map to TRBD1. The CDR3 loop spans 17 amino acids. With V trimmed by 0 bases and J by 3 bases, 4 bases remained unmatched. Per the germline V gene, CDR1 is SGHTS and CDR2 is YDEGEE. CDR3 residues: CASSLVTGGFGANVLTF. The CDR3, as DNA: TGTGCCAGCAGCTTGGTCACAGGGGGCTTTGGGGCCAACGTCCTGACTTTC. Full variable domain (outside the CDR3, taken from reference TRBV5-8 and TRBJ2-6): EAGVTQSPTHLIKTRGQQATLRCSPISGHTSVYWYQQALGLGLQFLLWYDEGEERNRGNFPPRFSGRQFPNYSSELNVNALELEDSALYLCASSLVTGGFGANVLTFGAGSRLTVL.

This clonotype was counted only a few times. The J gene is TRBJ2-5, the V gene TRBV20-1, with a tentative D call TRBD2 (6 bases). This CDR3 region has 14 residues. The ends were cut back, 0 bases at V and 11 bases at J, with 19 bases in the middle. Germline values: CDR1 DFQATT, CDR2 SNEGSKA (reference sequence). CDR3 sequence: CSAREAAGTWEQYF. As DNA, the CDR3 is TGCAGTGCTAGAGAAGCGGCCGGGACTTGGGAGCAGTACTTC.

CDR3 DNA sequence: TGTGCCAGCAGTGAAGCGGGGGGTACGCAGTATTTT. It codes for CASSEAGGTQYF. This chain uses TRBV2 with TRBJ2-3; possible D gene TRBD2, 6 bases. V gave up 0 bases and J gave up 8 bases, with 6 bases separating them. The CDR3 extends over 12 amino acids. Germline V gene sequence: CDR1 SNHLY, CDR2 FYNNEI. Filled out from reference TRBV2 and TRBJ2-3, the complete variable domain reads EPEVTQTPSHQVTQMGQEVILRCVPISNHLYFYWYRQILGQKVEFLVSFYNNEISEKSEIFDDQFSVERPDGSNFTLKIRSTKLEDSAMYFCASSEAGGTQYFGPGTRLTVL.